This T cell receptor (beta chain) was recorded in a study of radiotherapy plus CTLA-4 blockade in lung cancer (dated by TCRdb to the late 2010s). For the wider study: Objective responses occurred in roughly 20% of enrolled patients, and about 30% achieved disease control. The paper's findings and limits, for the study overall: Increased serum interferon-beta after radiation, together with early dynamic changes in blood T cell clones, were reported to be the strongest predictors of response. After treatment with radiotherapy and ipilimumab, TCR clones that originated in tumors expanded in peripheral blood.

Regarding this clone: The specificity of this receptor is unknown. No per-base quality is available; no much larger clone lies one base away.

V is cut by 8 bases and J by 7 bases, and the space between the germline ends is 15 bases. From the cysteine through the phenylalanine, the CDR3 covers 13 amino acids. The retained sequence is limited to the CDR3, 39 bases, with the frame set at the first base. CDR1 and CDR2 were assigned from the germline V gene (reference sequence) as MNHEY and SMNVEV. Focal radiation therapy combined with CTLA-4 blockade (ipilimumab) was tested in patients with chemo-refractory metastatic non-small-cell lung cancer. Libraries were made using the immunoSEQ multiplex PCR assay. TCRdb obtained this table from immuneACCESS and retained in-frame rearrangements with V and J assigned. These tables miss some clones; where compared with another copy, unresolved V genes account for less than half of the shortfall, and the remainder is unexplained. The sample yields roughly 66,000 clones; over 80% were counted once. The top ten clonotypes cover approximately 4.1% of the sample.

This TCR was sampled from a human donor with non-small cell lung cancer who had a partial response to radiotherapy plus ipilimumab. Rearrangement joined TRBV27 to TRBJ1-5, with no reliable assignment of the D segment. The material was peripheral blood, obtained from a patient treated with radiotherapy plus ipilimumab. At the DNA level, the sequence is TGTGCCAGCGGACTATCTCCGCGGCAGCCCCAGCATTTT. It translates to CASGLSPRQPQHF.